A single T cell receptor (beta chain) is shown here with its context. CDR1 and CDR2 (germline): SGHTA, FQGNSA. The CDR3 consists of 13 residues. Trimming took off 7 bases at V and 7 bases at J, with 14 bases between the two ends. This sample stems from a study of T cells in Graves' hyperthyroidism and ophthalmopathy. Amplification of TCR beta CDR3 regions used RNA as the template. First-round RT-PCR of the TCR CDR3 relied on the HTBI primer set. TCRdb reprocessed the multiplex PCR reads via MiXCR and lists one record per CDR3 protein. In the table there are 600,000 or so distinct CDR3 sequences, roughly 46% of which are singletons.

Sequenced input: peripheral blood or thyroid tissue (not recorded which). The sequence came from a woman under 30 with Graves' hyperthyroidism. This chain joins TRBV7-2 and TRBJ1-5, with D possibly TRBD1 on 5 matching bases. CDR3 in amino acids: CASMLTARQPQHF. The CDR3 region has the DNA TGTGCCAGCATGCTGACAGCCCGGCAGCCCCAGCATTTT.